The 27 T cell receptor beta chains given below trace back to one sample, sequenced in a study of technical replicates of blood from a few donors. Sequencing used immunoSEQ multiplex PCR; TCRdb keeps in-frame clones, though not all of them. The table includes roughly 76,000 clones, around 94% detected once. Sequencing was carried out using T cells isolated from PBMCs. These receptors were obtained from a human donor in good health.

The J gene is TRBJ2-5, the V gene TRBV5-4, with 7 bases fitting TRBD1. The V segment lost 4 bases and the J segment 2 bases; nucleotides outside the gene matches: 5. The CDR3 is made up of 14 amino acids. The germline V gene encodes CDR1 SGHNT and CDR2 YYREEE (reference sequence). CDR3 nucleotides: TGTGCCAGCAGCGTCGACAGGGAACAAGAGACCCAGTACTTC. Translation gives CASSVDREQETQYF. The full variable domain, its missing parts supplied by reference TRBV5-4 and TRBJ2-5, is ETGVTQSPTHLIKTRGQQVTLRCSSQSGHNTVSWYQQALGQGPQFIFQYYREEENGRGNFPPRFSGLQFPNYSSELNVNALELDDSALYLCASSVDREQETQYFGPGTRLLVL.

The rearrangement joins TRBV5-4 to TRBJ2-5; the D gene is possibly TRBD2 (5 bases). The germline V and J ends were trimmed by 1 base and 5 bases, with 15 bases remaining between them. This CDR3 contains 15 residues. Germline CDR1 and CDR2: SGHNT and YYREEE (reference sequence). The chain's CDR3 is CASSLFSRGMETQYF. DNA of the CDR3: TGTGCCAGCAGCTTGTTCAGCAGAGGGATGGAGACCCAGTACTTC.

V gene TRBV6-5 combines with J gene TRBJ2-7; D not resolved. From germline, CDR1 is MNHEY and CDR2 SVGAGI. With 9 bases removed from V and 2 bases from J, the gap between germline ends came to 11 bases. The CDR3 runs to 12 residues. CDR3 coding DNA: TGTGCCAGATCGCGGATCACCTACGAGCAGTACTTC. Its translation is CARSRITYEQYF.

There are a few counts of this clone. The genes are TRBV9 and TRBJ1-1, with 7 bases matching TRBD1. Germline lookup yields CDR1 SGDLS and CDR2 YYNGEE. V lost 3 bases to trimming and J lost 2 bases; unmatched junction nucleotides: 7. CDR3 length equals 15 residues. CDR3 nucleotides: TGTGCCAGCAGCGGTTTACAGGGGCTCAACACTGAAGCTTTCTTT. It codes for CASSGLQGLNTEAFF. Full variable domain (remainder filled in from reference TRBV9 and TRBJ1-1): DSGVTQTPKHLITATGQRVTLRCSPRSGDLSVYWYQQSLDQGLQFLIQYYNGEERAKGNILERFSAQQFPDLHSELNLSSLELGDSALYFCASSGLQGLNTEAFFGQGTRLTVV.

This clone was seen just once. The V and J genes are TRBV11-2 and TRBJ1-5; the D is unclear. The ends were cut back, 5 bases at V and 5 bases at J, with 10 bases in the middle. There are 13 residues in the CDR3. Germline CDR1 and CDR2: SGHAT and FQNNGV. CDR3 protein: CASSLTRDQPQHF. CDR3 nucleotides: TGTGCCAGCAGCCTCACGAGGGATCAGCCCCAGCATTTT. Full variable domain (missing parts from reference TRBV11-2 and TRBJ1-5): EAGVAQSPRYKIIEKRQSVAFWCNPISGHATLYWYQQILGQGPKLLIQFQNNGVVDDSQLPKDRFSAERLKGVDSTLKIQPAKLEDSAVYLCASSLTRDQPQHFGDGTRLSIL.

The chain employs TRBV5-1 and TRBJ1-1, with 9 positions matching TRBD1. CDR1 and CDR2 (germline): SGHRS, YFSETQ. The CDR3 is 14 amino acids. After removal of 0 bases from V and 12 bases from J, the junction contained 9 bases not matched to a gene. CDR3 bases: TGCGCCAGCAGCTTGGGGGACAGGGTGGGGTGGACTTTCTTT. Its protein product is CASSLGDRVGWTFF.

This clone occurred once. The chain has TRBV4-2 and TRBJ2-7; 10 bases match TRBD2. CDR3 length: 15 residues. Germline loops: CDR1 LGHNA, CDR2 YNFKEQ. The junction had 1 base not matched to a gene; V was cut back by 0 bases and J by 2 bases. The CDR3 loop reads CASSQDLAGAYEQYF. CDR3 in DNA: TGTGCCAGCAGCCAAGATCTAGCGGGAGCCTACGAGCAGTACTTC.

V gene TRBV11-2 combines with J gene TRBJ2-1; TRBD1 is a possible D gene (5 bases). Germline-derived CDR1 and CDR2 are SGHAT and FQNNGV. The CDR3 is made up of 13 amino acids. Trimming took off 1 base at V and 6 bases at J, with 7 bases between the two ends. CDR3 in DNA: TGTGCCAGCAGCTTAGTCAGGGCCAATGAGCAGTTCTTC. Translated: CASSLVRANEQFF.

J is TRBJ1-1 and V is TRBV5-4; D remains ambiguous. CDR3 length equals 14 residues. CDR1 and CDR2 (germline): SGHNT, YYREEE (reference sequence). The V end was cut by 2 bases, the J end by 1 base, with 9 bases between. The CDR3 bases are TGTGCCAGCAGCTTAGGTGGCGGGAACACTGAAGCTTTCTTT. Its translation is CASSLGGGNTEAFF.

V is TRBV10-3 and J is TRBJ2-2; 8 positions agree with TRBD1. The CDR3 totals 14 residues. Germline CDR1 ENHRY, CDR2 SYGVKD. Losses at the gene ends were 11 bases for V and 5 bases for J; bases not matched to a gene: 10. The CDR3 region is CASAQTGETGELFF. CDR3 bases: TGTGCCTCGGCCCAGACAGGGGAGACCGGGGAGCTGTTTTTT.

The rearrangement joins TRBV19 to TRBJ1-1, with D possibly TRBD1 on 6 matching bases. Trimming removed 7 bases from V and 8 bases from J, with 14 bases in between. The CDR3 extends over 12 amino acids. Germline values: CDR1 LNHDA, CDR2 SQIVND (reference sequence). The CDR3 DNA sequence: TGTGCCAGTATTGGGGGGGCTCCCGAAGCTTTCTTT. Protein: CASIGGAPEAFF.

The CDR3 loop is CASSPGAPSYEQYF. The CDR3 DNA reads TGTGCCAGTTCCCCAGGGGCTCCATCCTACGAGCAGTACTTC. The chain has TRBV19 and TRBJ2-7; a weak D match, TRBD1 (6 bases). The V end was cut by 8 bases, the J end by 1 base, with 15 bases between. The CDR3 runs 14 residues. Looked up from germline, CDR1 is LNHDA and CDR2 is SQIVND (reference sequence).

The chain links TRBV11-2 to TRBJ1-4, with D unresolved. This CDR3 is built from 15 residues. CDR1 is SGHAT, CDR2 FQNNGV, per germline. V dropped 1 base and J dropped 2 bases, with 8 bases sitting between them. The CDR3 protein is CASSLVGVTNEKLFF. CDR3 coding DNA: TGTGCCAGCAGCTTAGTCGGGGTCACTAATGAAAAACTGTTTTTT.

The chain uses TRBV11-3 and TRBJ2-7; 9 positions match TRBD1. Germline V gene sequence: CDR1 SGHNT, CDR2 YENEEA. V lost 5 bases to trimming and J lost 0 bases; unmatched junction nucleotides: 5. The CDR3 consists of 15 residues. CDR3 bases: TGTGCCAGCAGCCCCCGACAGGGGGGCTCCTACGAGCAGTACTTC. Residues: CASSPRQGGSYEQYF.

The V gene is TRBV6-1, the J gene TRBJ2-7; the match to TRBD2 covers 7 bases. The CDR3 length is 14 residues. The V segment lost 7 bases and the J segment 1 base; nucleotides outside the gene matches: 7. The germline CDR1 and CDR2 sequences are MNHNS and SASEGT. The CDR3: CASKLASGSYEQYF. The CDR3 nucleotides are TGTGCCAGCAAATTGGCTAGCGGATCCTACGAGCAGTACTTC.

This chain links TRBV6-5 with TRBJ2-7, with a weak D call TRBD2 (6 bases). The CDR3 has 13 amino acids. With 6 bases removed from V and 1 base from J, the gap between germline ends came to 10 bases. Germline CDR1 and CDR2: MNHEY and SVGAGI. CDR3 residues: CASSMGLSYEQYF. The CDR3, as DNA: TGTGCCAGCAGCATGGGACTTTCCTACGAGCAGTACTTC.

V and J are TRBV28 and TRBJ2-7; 7 nucleotides align to TRBD1. Germline V gene lookup returns CDR1 MDHEN and CDR2 SYDVKM. The CDR3 covers 14 residues. V shed 5 bases and J 4 bases; nucleotides not matched to a gene: 8. DNA for the CDR3: TGTGCCAGCAGTGATCCGGGACAGACGTACGAGCAGTACTTC. Translated: CASSDPGQTYEQYF.

The V call is TRBV6-5, the J call TRBJ2-1; D possibly corresponds to TRBD1 (6 bases). Germline CDR1 MNHEY, CDR2 SVGAGI. With 6 bases removed from V and 3 bases from J, the gap between germline ends came to 15 bases. This CDR3 spans 15 amino acids. CDR3 region: CASRKPQDSYNEQFF. CDR3 nucleotide sequence: TGTGCCAGCAGAAAACCTCAGGACAGCTACAATGAGCAGTTCTTC.

The chain carries TRBV10-3 and TRBJ2-3; D possibly corresponds to TRBD1 (6 bases). V lost 10 bases to trimming and J lost 0 bases, with 17 bases between them. The CDR3 consists of 15 residues. Per germline, CDR1 ENHRY and CDR2 SYGVKD. For the CDR3, the DNA is TGTGCCAGCAAAAGGACAGACACTAGCACAGATACGCAGTATTTT. Amino acid sequence: CASKRTDTSTDTQYF.

The J gene is TRBJ1-2, the V gene TRBV28, with D uncertain. This CDR3 is 13 amino acids long. The germline V gene encodes CDR1 MDHEN and CDR2 SYDVKM. Trimming removed 2 bases at V and 2 bases at J, with 6 bases between. The CDR3 spells CASSLGPNYGYTF. The CDR3 nucleotides read TGTGCCAGCAGTTTAGGCCCCAACTATGGCTACACCTTC.

The chain carries TRBV5-4 and TRBJ1-6; D perhaps matches TRBD1 (5 bases). This CDR3 comprises 15 residues. CDR1 is SGHNT and CDR2 is YYREEE in the germline V gene (reference sequence). V dropped 4 bases and J dropped 7 bases, with 15 bases sitting between them. CDR3 in amino acids: CASSPVGGPNSPLHF. The DNA for the CDR3 is TGTGCCAGCAGCCCGGTGGGGGGACCCAATTCACCCCTCCACTTT.

The gene calls are TRBV7-9 and TRBJ1-1; D is possibly TRBD1 (5 bases). Germline CDR1 SEHNR, CDR2 FQNEAQ (reference sequence). Trimming shortened V by 3 bases and J by 6 bases, and 11 bases separated the two germline ends. The CDR3 totals 13 residues. This CDR3 reads CASSFIGAAEAFF. CDR3 bases: TGTGCCAGCAGCTTCATTGGGGCGGCTGAAGCTTTCTTT.

The chain couples TRBV7-9 to TRBJ1-1; TRBD1 aligns across 7 bases. Trimming took 5 bases from V and 5 from J; bases not matched to a gene: 5. The CDR3 spans 13 residues. The germline gives CDR1 SEHNR, CDR2 FQNEAQ (reference sequence). The CDR3 loop reads CASSRDSGTEAFF. CDR3 sequence (DNA): TGTGCCAGCAGCCGGGACAGCGGTACTGAAGCTTTCTTT.

The V call is TRBV5-1, the J call TRBJ2-2, with 9 bases aligning to TRBD2. CDR1 SGHRS and CDR2 YFSETQ come from the germline V gene. The length of the CDR3 is 16 residues. Unmatched junction bases numbered 7, after V lost 4 bases and J lost 3 bases. CDR3 sequence: CASSLVAGAHTGELFF. CDR3 coding DNA: TGCGCCAGCAGCCTAGTAGCGGGAGCGCACACCGGGGAGCTGTTTTTT. The full variable domain, in which reference TRBV5-1 and TRBJ2-2 provide the parts outside the CDR3, is KAGVTQTPRYLIKTRGQQVTLSCSPISGHRSVSWYQQTPGQGLQFLFEYFSETQRNKGNFPGRFSGRQFSNSRSEMNVSTLELGDSALYLCASSLVAGAHTGELFFGEGSRLTVL.

Regarding this clone: Other nucleotide sequences in the sample specify the same CDR3. The chain has TRBV9 and TRBJ1-1; no firm D call. Trimming cost V 0 bases and J 1 base, with 4 bases left between them. The CDR3 sequence is 13 residues long. The germline V gene encodes CDR1 SGDLS and CDR2 YYNGEE. The CDR3 reads CASSVAGNTEAFF. As DNA, the CDR3 is TGTGCCAGCAGCGTAGCAGGGAACACTGAAGCTTTCTTT.

The chain uses TRBV19 and TRBJ2-2, with D uncertain. V was shortened by 3 bases and J by 2 bases, with 4 bases between the two germline ends. CDR3 length: 13 amino acids. Germline CDR1 LNHDA, CDR2 SQIVND (reference sequence). The CDR3 coding sequence is TGTGCCAGTAGTATCGTCAACACCGGGGAGCTGTTTTTT. Translating gives CASSIVNTGELFF.

The chain couples TRBV13 to TRBJ2-1, with TRBD2 matching over 10 bases. Germline CDR1 is PRHDT and CDR2 is FYEKMQ (reference sequence). The CDR3 is 15 residues long. V trimming: 2 bases; J trimming: 2 bases; junction bases outside the gene matches: 0. The CDR3 sequence: CASSLLAGAYNEQFF. The CDR3 DNA sequence: TGTGCCAGCAGCTTACTAGCGGGAGCCTACAATGAGCAGTTCTTC. Full variable domain (missing parts from reference TRBV13 and TRBJ2-1): AAGVIQSPRHLIKEKRETATLKCYPIPRHDTVYWYQQGPGQDPQFLISFYEKMQSDKGSIPDRFSAQQFSDYHSELNMSSLELGDSALYFCASSLLAGAYNEQFFGPGTRLTVL.